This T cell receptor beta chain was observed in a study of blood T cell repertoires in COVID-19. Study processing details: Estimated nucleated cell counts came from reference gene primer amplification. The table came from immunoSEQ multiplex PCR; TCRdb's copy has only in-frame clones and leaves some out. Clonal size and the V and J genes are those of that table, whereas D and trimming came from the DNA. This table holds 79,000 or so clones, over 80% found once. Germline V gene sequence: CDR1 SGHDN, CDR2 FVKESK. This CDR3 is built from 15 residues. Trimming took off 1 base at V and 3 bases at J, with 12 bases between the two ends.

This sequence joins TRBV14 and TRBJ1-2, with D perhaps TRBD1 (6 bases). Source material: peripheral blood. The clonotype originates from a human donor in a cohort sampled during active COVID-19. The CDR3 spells CASSQVQGDYYGYTF. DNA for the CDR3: TGTGCCAGCAGCCAAGTACAGGGAGATTACTATGGCTACACCTTC.